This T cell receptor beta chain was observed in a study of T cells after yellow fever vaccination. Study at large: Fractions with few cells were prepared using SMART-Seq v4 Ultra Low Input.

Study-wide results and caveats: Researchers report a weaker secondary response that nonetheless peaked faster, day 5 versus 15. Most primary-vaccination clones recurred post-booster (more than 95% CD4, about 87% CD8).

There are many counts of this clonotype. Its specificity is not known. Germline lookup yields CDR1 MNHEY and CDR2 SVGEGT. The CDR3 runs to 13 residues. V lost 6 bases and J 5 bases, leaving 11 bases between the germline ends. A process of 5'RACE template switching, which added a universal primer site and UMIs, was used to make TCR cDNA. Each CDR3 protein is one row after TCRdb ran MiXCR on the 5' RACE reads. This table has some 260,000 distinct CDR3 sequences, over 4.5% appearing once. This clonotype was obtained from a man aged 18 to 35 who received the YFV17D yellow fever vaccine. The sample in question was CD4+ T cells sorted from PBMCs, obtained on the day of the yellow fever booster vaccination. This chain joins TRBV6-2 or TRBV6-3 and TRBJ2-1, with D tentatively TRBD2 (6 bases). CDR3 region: CASRLTSHNEQFF. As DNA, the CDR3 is TGTGCCAGCAGGCTGACTAGTCACAATGAGCAGTTCTTC.